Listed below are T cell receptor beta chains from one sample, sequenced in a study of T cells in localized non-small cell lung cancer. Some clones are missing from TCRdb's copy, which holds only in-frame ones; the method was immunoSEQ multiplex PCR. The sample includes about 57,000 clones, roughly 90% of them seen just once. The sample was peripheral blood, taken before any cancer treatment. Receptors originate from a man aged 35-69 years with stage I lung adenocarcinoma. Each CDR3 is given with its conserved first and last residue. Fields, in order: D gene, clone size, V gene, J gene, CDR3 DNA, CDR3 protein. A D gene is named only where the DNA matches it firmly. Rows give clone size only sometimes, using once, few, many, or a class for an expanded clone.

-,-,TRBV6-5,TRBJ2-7,TGTGCCAGCAGTTACTTCGGGGGCTACGAGCAGTACTTC,CASSYFGGYEQYF
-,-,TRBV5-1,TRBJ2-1,TGCGCCAGCGCGACAGAAAACGCCTACAATGAGCAGTTCTTC,CASATENAYNEQFF
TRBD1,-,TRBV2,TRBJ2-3,TGTGCCAGCAGTGCCCAGGGGGTCACAGATACGCAGTATTTT,CASSAQGVTDTQYF
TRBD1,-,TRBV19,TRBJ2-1,TGTGCCAGTAGTATAGACCGACAGGGGGCGAGAGACTACCGCTCTAGTAGGGAGCAGTTCTTC,CASSIDRQGARDYRSSREQFF
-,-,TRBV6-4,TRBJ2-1,TGTGCCAGCAGTGACACCCGGTATGCGGGACCCTACAATGAGCAGTTCTTC,CASSDTRYAGPYNEQFF
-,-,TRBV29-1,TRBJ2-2,TGCAGCGTTGAAGTCTGGGGACTGCATAAGAACACCGGGGAGCTGTTTTTT,CSVEVWGLHKNTGELFF
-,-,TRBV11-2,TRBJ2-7,TGTGCCAGCAGCTTTAAGGACGAGCAGTACTTC,CASSFKDEQYF
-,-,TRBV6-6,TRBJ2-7,TGTGCCAGCAGTTCCAACTACGAGCAGTACTTC,CASSSNYEQYF
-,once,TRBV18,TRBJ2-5,TGTGCCAGCTCAACCAAAGAGACCCAGTACTTC,CASSTKETQYF
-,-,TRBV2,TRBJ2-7,TGTGCCAGCAGTGGGGCAGGGTCCCTCGGCGAGCAGTACTTC,CASSGAGSLGEQYF
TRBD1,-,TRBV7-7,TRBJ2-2,TGTGCTAGCAGCCCAGGACAGGGGGCTGCGAACACCGGGGAGCTGTTTTTT,CASSPGQGAANTGELFF
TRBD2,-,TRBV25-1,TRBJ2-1,TGTGCCAGCAGTGAATTTGCGGGAGGGAGGGGGGATGAGCAGTTCTTC,CASSEFAGGRGDEQFF
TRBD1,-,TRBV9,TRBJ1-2,TGTGCCAGCAGCGTGGGGACAGGGTCCTATGGCTACACCTTC,CASSVGTGSYGYTF
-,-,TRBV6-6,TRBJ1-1,TGTGCCAGCAGTTACTCACGAACTGAAGCTTTCTTT,CASSYSRTEAFF
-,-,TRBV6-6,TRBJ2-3,TGTGCCAGCAGTCTGAGAGTTGGTACGCAGTATTTT,CASSLRVGTQYF
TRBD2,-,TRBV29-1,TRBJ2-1,TGCAGCGAGCGGGACTCCAATTTCAATGAGCAGTTCTTC,CSERDSNFNEQFF
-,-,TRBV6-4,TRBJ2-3,TGTGCCAGCAGTGCAGGGGGCACAGATACGCAGTATTTT,CASSAGGTDTQYF
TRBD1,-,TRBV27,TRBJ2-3,TGTGCCAGCAGTCCAGGACAGGGGCAAATCACAGATACGCAGTATTTT,CASSPGQGQITDTQYF
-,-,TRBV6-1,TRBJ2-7,TGTGCGAGTGGTGGGGCTGGAGAGCAGTACTTC,CASGGAGEQYF
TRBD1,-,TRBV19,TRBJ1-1,TGTGCCAGCAAGAGGACAGGGGGAATCGGGGGGACTGAAGCTTTCTTT,CASKRTGGIGGTEAFF
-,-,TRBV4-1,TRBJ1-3,TGCGCCAGCAGTCCGGGCCTAACGGGAAACACCATATATTTT,CASSPGLTGNTIYF
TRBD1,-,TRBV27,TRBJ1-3,TGTGCCAGCAGAAAGAAGGGGGCTTACACCATATATTTT,CASRKKGAYTIYF
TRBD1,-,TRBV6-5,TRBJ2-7,TGTGCCAGCAGTTACCCAGGGGGCCTGTCTGAGCAGTACTTC,CASSYPGGLSEQYF
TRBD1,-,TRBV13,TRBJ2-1,TGTGCCAGCAGCTTAATTGTTGGGACAGAACTAACCGATGAGCAGTTCTTC,CASSLIVGTELTDEQFF
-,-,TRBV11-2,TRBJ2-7,TGTGCCAGCAGCGCCTTGGCTGGGGGCGAGCAGTACTTC,CASSALAGGEQYF
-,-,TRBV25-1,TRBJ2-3,TGTGCCAGCAGTGTTGCTGGTCGAGATACGCAGTATTTT,CASSVAGRDTQYF
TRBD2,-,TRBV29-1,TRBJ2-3,TGCAGCGTACTTGTGCGGGAGAGGGGAACAGATACGCAGTATTTT,CSVLVRERGTDTQYF